These T cell receptor beta chains were read from a single sample in a study of technical replicates of blood from several donors. Generated by immunoSEQ multiplex PCR, the TCRdb table keeps only in-frame clones and is missing some. The table shows around 90,000 clones, with over 90% occurring only once. The sample taken for sequencing was T cells isolated from PBMCs. The receptors shown here come from a human donor in good health. Both conserved end residues are part of each CDR3. D genes are given only for firm matches. Part of the rows lack a size; the others show once, few, many or a class for expanded clones.

v_gene: TRBV5-1
j_gene: TRBJ2-7
abundance: -
d_gene: -
len: 15
CDR3nt: TGCGCCAGCAGTATCCAGGGTCTAATTGTAGACGAGCAGTACTTC
CDR3aa: CASSIQGLIVDEQYF

v_gene: TRBV7-8
j_gene: TRBJ1-1
abundance: -
d_gene: -
len: 12
CDR3nt: TGTGCCAGCAGCTTAGGGCCTACTGAAGCTTTCTTT
CDR3aa: CASSLGPTEAFF

v_gene: TRBV28
j_gene: TRBJ2-7
abundance: -
d_gene: -
len: 15
CDR3nt: TGTGCCAGCAGCCCTTCTCCCGGGACAATCTACGAGCAGTACTTC
CDR3aa: CASSPSPGTIYEQYF

v_gene: TRBV9
j_gene: TRBJ2-3
abundance: -
d_gene: -
len: 15
CDR3nt: TGTGCCAGCAGCTCAGGGGAGGGGGGCACAGATACGCAGTATTTT
CDR3aa: CASSSGEGGTDTQYF

v_gene: TRBV30
j_gene: TRBJ1-3
abundance: -
d_gene: -
len: 14
CDR3nt: TGTGCCTGGAGACTGGGGGGGACTGGAAACACCATATATTTT
CDR3aa: CAWRLGGTGNTIYF

v_gene: TRBV4-2
j_gene: TRBJ1-1
abundance: -
d_gene: -
len: 15
CDR3nt: TGTGCCAGCAGCCAAGATACCGGTGGGCAGTGGGAAGCTTTCTTT
CDR3aa: CASSQDTGGQWEAFF

v_gene: TRBV2
j_gene: TRBJ2-1
abundance: -
d_gene: -
len: 18
CDR3nt: TGTGCCAGCAGTACCCCCCTGAAAGCGGCCCTCTCCTACAATGAGCAGTTCTTC
CDR3aa: CASSTPLKAALSYNEQFF

v_gene: TRBV6-1
j_gene: TRBJ2-2
abundance: once
d_gene: TRBD2
len: 16
CDR3nt: TGTGCCAGCAGTGAGCCCAGCGGGAGAGATACCGGGGAGCTGTTTTTT
CDR3aa: CASSEPSGRDTGELFF

v_gene: TRBV6-5
j_gene: TRBJ2-7
abundance: -
d_gene: -
len: 13
CDR3nt: TGTGCCAGCAGACCCGGTGGAGGCTACGAGCAGTACTTC
CDR3aa: CASRPGGGYEQYF

v_gene: TRBV5-1
j_gene: TRBJ1-1
abundance: few
d_gene: TRBD1
len: 15
CDR3nt: TGCGCCAGCAGCTTGGGGCAGGGGGCGAACACTGAAGCTTTCTTT
CDR3aa: CASSLGQGANTEAFF

v_gene: TRBV5-6
j_gene: TRBJ2-3
abundance: -
d_gene: -
len: 17
CDR3nt: TGTGCCAGCAGCTTGGTTAGCCAGATCTATAGCACAGATACGCAGTATTTT
CDR3aa: CASSLVSQIYSTDTQYF

v_gene: TRBV29-1
j_gene: TRBJ2-3
abundance: -
d_gene: -
len: 14
CDR3nt: TGCAGCGTTGCAGGAGGGCACCACACAGATACGCAGTATTTT
CDR3aa: CSVAGGHHTDTQYF

v_gene: TRBV6-1
j_gene: TRBJ2-5
abundance: -
d_gene: TRBD1
len: 14
CDR3nt: TGTGCCAGCAGTCTGGGACAGGCGAGGGAGACCCAGTACTTC
CDR3aa: CASSLGQARETQYF

v_gene: TRBV29-1
j_gene: TRBJ2-3
abundance: -
d_gene: -
len: 12
CDR3nt: TGCAGCGTTGAAGATCTGTCAGATACGCAGTATTTT
CDR3aa: CSVEDLSDTQYF

v_gene: TRBV6-1
j_gene: TRBJ1-1
abundance: -
d_gene: -
len: 13
CDR3nt: TGTGCCAGCAGTTTACAGGAGAACACTGAAGCTTTCTTT
CDR3aa: CASSLQENTEAFF

v_gene: TRBV6-6
j_gene: TRBJ2-6
abundance: -
d_gene: -
len: 16
CDR3nt: TGTGCCAGCAGTCTATCTCCCGGCTCTGGGGCCAACGTCCTGACTTTC
CDR3aa: CASSLSPGSGANVLTF

v_gene: TRBV6-5
j_gene: TRBJ2-5
abundance: -
d_gene: -
len: 15
CDR3nt: TGTGCCAGCAGTTACTCGGAGGGCCCTCAAGAGACCCAGTACTTC
CDR3aa: CASSYSEGPQETQYF

v_gene: TRBV25-1
j_gene: TRBJ1-5
abundance: -
d_gene: TRBD1
len: 13
CDR3nt: TGCGGGGACAGGGATGGTAGCAATCAGCCCCAGCATTTT
CDR3aa: CGDRDGSNQPQHF

v_gene: TRBV6-5
j_gene: TRBJ2-7
abundance: -
d_gene: TRBD2
len: 13
CDR3nt: TGTGCCAGCGGGCTAGCGGATTCCTACGAGCAGTACTTC
CDR3aa: CASGLADSYEQYF

v_gene: TRBV19
j_gene: TRBJ2-1
abundance: -
d_gene: -
len: 15
CDR3nt: TGTGCCAGTAGTATAGAGGGGAGCTCCTACAATGAGCAGTTCTTC
CDR3aa: CASSIEGSSYNEQFF

v_gene: TRBV6-6
j_gene: TRBJ2-7
abundance: medium-sized
d_gene: TRBD1
len: 15
CDR3nt: TGTGCCAGCAGAGCCGGGACAGGGAGCTCCTACGAGCAGTACTTC
CDR3aa: CASRAGTGSSYEQYF

v_gene: TRBV4-3
j_gene: TRBJ2-7
abundance: -
d_gene: -
len: 14
CDR3nt: TGCGCCAGCAGCGTAGCCTTGAGCTCCTACGAGCAGTACTTC
CDR3aa: CASSVALSSYEQYF

v_gene: TRBV27
j_gene: TRBJ2-3
abundance: once
d_gene: -
len: 13
CDR3nt: TGTGCCAGCAGTCACCACAGGGCAGATACGCAGTATTTT
CDR3aa: CASSHHRADTQYF

v_gene: TRBV9
j_gene: TRBJ2-5
abundance: -
d_gene: TRBD2
len: 15
CDR3nt: TGTGCCAGCAGCCGCATGACTAGCGGACAAGAGACCCAGTACTTC
CDR3aa: CASSRMTSGQETQYF

v_gene: TRBV18
j_gene: TRBJ2-1
abundance: -
d_gene: -
len: 13
CDR3nt: TGTGCCAGCTCACCGGCCGGGACAAATGAGCAGTTCTTC
CDR3aa: CASSPAGTNEQFF

v_gene: TRBV2
j_gene: TRBJ1-4
abundance: -
d_gene: -
len: 15
CDR3nt: TGTGCCAGCCTCCGCTGGGACACCTCTAATGAAAAACTGTTTTTT
CDR3aa: CASLRWDTSNEKLFF

v_gene: TRBV6-5
j_gene: TRBJ1-2
abundance: -
d_gene: -
len: 12
CDR3nt: TGTGCCAGCAGTTACGAGGGTGGTGGCTACACCTTC
CDR3aa: CASSYEGGGYTF

v_gene: TRBV18
j_gene: TRBJ2-2
abundance: -
d_gene: -
len: 18
CDR3nt: TGTGCCAGCTCACCTATGGACAGAGGAGGACTCTTCACCGGGGAGCTGTTTTTT
CDR3aa: CASSPMDRGGLFTGELFF

v_gene: TRBV7-9
j_gene: TRBJ2-6
abundance: -
d_gene: -
len: 15
CDR3nt: TGTGCCAGCAGCGGCAGTGGCTCTGGGGCCAACGTCCTGACTTTC
CDR3aa: CASSGSGSGANVLTF

v_gene: TRBV5-1
j_gene: TRBJ1-4
abundance: -
d_gene: -
len: 15
CDR3nt: TGCGCCAGCAGCTTGGTAGGGGCAACTAATGAAAAACTGTTTTTT
CDR3aa: CASSLVGATNEKLFF

v_gene: TRBV19
j_gene: TRBJ2-1
abundance: -
d_gene: TRBD2
len: 15
CDR3nt: TGTGCCAGTTCCACACTAGCGGGAGGGCACAATGAGCAGTTCTTC
CDR3aa: CASSTLAGGHNEQFF

v_gene: TRBV28
j_gene: TRBJ2-3
abundance: -
d_gene: -
len: 18
CDR3nt: TGTGCCAGCAGCTCGATAGCGCCACGAGGGTGGGGCACAGATACGCAGTATTTT
CDR3aa: CASSSIAPRGWGTDTQYF

v_gene: TRBV6-5
j_gene: TRBJ2-1
abundance: -
d_gene: TRBD2
len: 14
CDR3nt: TGTGCCAGCAGCCGGGACTATCAACTTTATGAGCAGTTCTTC
CDR3aa: CASSRDYQLYEQFF

v_gene: TRBV21-1
j_gene: TRBJ1-1
abundance: -
d_gene: -
len: 16
CDR3nt: TGTGCCAGCAGCAAAAATGCCTCAGGGGATTGTACTGAAGCTTTCTTT
CDR3aa: CASSKNASGDCTEAFF

v_gene: TRBV2
j_gene: TRBJ2-1
abundance: -
d_gene: TRBD2
len: 14
CDR3nt: TGTGCCAGCCGCGGGACTAGCGGGAATAATGAGCAGTTCTTC
CDR3aa: CASRGTSGNNEQFF

v_gene: TRBV28
j_gene: TRBJ1-2
abundance: once
d_gene: TRBD1
len: 16
CDR3nt: TGTGCCAGCAGTTTAACTAGACAGGGGGAGTACTATGGCTACACCTTC
CDR3aa: CASSLTRQGEYYGYTF

v_gene: TRBV2
j_gene: TRBJ2-7
abundance: -
d_gene: TRBD2
len: 12
CDR3nt: TGTGCCGACCGGACTAGCGGAGACGAGCAGTACTTC
CDR3aa: CADRTSGDEQYF

v_gene: TRBV30
j_gene: TRBJ1-3
abundance: -
d_gene: TRBD1
len: 14
CDR3nt: TGTGCCTGGATGAGGGGACAGTCTGGAAACACCATATATTTT
CDR3aa: CAWMRGQSGNTIYF

v_gene: TRBV2
j_gene: TRBJ2-7
abundance: few
d_gene: -
len: 13
CDR3nt: TGTGCCAGCAGCGTACTAGCCTCCTACGAGCAGTACTTC
CDR3aa: CASSVLASYEQYF

v_gene: TRBV4-1
j_gene: TRBJ2-1
abundance: -
d_gene: TRBD2
len: 13
CDR3nt: TGCGCCAGCAGGCGGGAGGATAACAATGAGCAGTTCTTC
CDR3aa: CASRREDNNEQFF

v_gene: TRBV10-2
j_gene: TRBJ2-3
abundance: -
d_gene: TRBD2
len: 14
CDR3nt: TGCGCCAGTAGGACTAGCGGGAGCGTTACTACGCAGTATTTT
CDR3aa: CASRTSGSVTTQYF

v_gene: TRBV28
j_gene: TRBJ2-7
abundance: once
d_gene: TRBD2
len: 16
CDR3nt: TGTGCCAGCAGTTTCAGCCCTAGCGGCGAACTCTACGAGCAGTACTTC
CDR3aa: CASSFSPSGELYEQYF

v_gene: TRBV28
j_gene: TRBJ2-5
abundance: -
d_gene: -
len: 11
CDR3nt: TGTGCCAGCGCGGGCCAAGAGACCCAGTACTTC
CDR3aa: CASAGQETQYF

v_gene: TRBV30
j_gene: TRBJ1-3
abundance: -
d_gene: -
len: 14
CDR3nt: TGTGCCTGGAGTGCCAGGGCCTCTGGAAACACCATATATTTT
CDR3aa: CAWSARASGNTIYF

v_gene: TRBV2
j_gene: TRBJ1-2
abundance: -
d_gene: -
len: 14
CDR3nt: TGTGCCATCTTACCGACAGGCCCAGGCTATGGCTACACCTTC
CDR3aa: CAILPTGPGYGYTF

v_gene: TRBV6-5
j_gene: TRBJ2-1
abundance: -
d_gene: -
len: 14
CDR3nt: TGTGCCAGCAGTAGATCCGGGACCTACAATGAGCAGTTCTTC
CDR3aa: CASSRSGTYNEQFF

v_gene: TRBV7-8
j_gene: TRBJ2-7
abundance: -
d_gene: -
len: 13
CDR3nt: TGTGCCAGCAGATTCCCGGGTTTGGACGAGCAGTACTTC
CDR3aa: CASRFPGLDEQYF

v_gene: TRBV19
j_gene: TRBJ1-2
abundance: -
d_gene: TRBD1
len: 15
CDR3nt: TGTGCCAGTAGTTCACAGGGGGCCGCCTACTATGGCTACACCTTC
CDR3aa: CASSSQGAAYYGYTF

v_gene: TRBV7-9
j_gene: TRBJ2-7
abundance: -
d_gene: -
len: 12
CDR3nt: TGTGCCAGCAGCTTACAGGCCTACGAGCAGTACTTC
CDR3aa: CASSLQAYEQYF

v_gene: TRBV6-1
j_gene: TRBJ2-3
abundance: -
d_gene: TRBD2
len: 17
CDR3nt: TGTGCCAGCAGTGAAATGCTGGCGGGAGTGGGGACAGATACGCAGTATTTT
CDR3aa: CASSEMLAGVGTDTQYF

v_gene: TRBV5-1
j_gene: TRBJ2-7
abundance: -
d_gene: TRBD2
len: 17
CDR3nt: TGCGCCAGCAGCTTGGTCCCTAGCGGAGTCGGCGTTTACGAGCAGTACTTC
CDR3aa: CASSLVPSGVGVYEQYF

v_gene: TRBV4-1
j_gene: TRBJ2-2
abundance: -
d_gene: TRBD2
len: 18
CDR3nt: TGCGCCAGCAGCCAAGATGATCCAGCGGGAGAAGAAACCGGGGAGCTGTTTTTT
CDR3aa: CASSQDDPAGEETGELFF

v_gene: TRBV19
j_gene: TRBJ1-1
abundance: -
d_gene: -
len: 13
CDR3nt: TGTGCCAGTAGTATAGGACTAGACCTTGAAGCTTTCTTT
CDR3aa: CASSIGLDLEAFF

v_gene: TRBV18
j_gene: TRBJ2-7
abundance: once
d_gene: TRBD1
len: 15
CDR3nt: TGTGCCAGCTCACCACCGACAGGGATGACCTACGAGCAGTACTTC
CDR3aa: CASSPPTGMTYEQYF

v_gene: TRBV13
j_gene: TRBJ2-7
abundance: -
d_gene: TRBD1
len: 14
CDR3nt: TGTGCCAGCAGCTTACCAGGGGGCTCCTACGAGCAGTACTTC
CDR3aa: CASSLPGGSYEQYF

v_gene: TRBV27
j_gene: TRBJ1-5
abundance: once
d_gene: -
len: 13
CDR3nt: TGTGCCAGCAGTTGGGGCCTTAATCAGCCCCAGCATTTT
CDR3aa: CASSWGLNQPQHF

v_gene: TRBV14
j_gene: TRBJ2-1
abundance: -
d_gene: -
len: 14
CDR3nt: TGTGCCAGCAGCCAAGCCACGGTATACAATGAGCAGTTCTTC
CDR3aa: CASSQATVYNEQFF

v_gene: TRBV7-9
j_gene: TRBJ1-4
abundance: -
d_gene: TRBD1
len: 13
CDR3nt: TGTGCCAGCAGCCCCCCCCCGGGCGACAGGGTTCTCTTT
CDR3aa: CASSPPPGDRVLF